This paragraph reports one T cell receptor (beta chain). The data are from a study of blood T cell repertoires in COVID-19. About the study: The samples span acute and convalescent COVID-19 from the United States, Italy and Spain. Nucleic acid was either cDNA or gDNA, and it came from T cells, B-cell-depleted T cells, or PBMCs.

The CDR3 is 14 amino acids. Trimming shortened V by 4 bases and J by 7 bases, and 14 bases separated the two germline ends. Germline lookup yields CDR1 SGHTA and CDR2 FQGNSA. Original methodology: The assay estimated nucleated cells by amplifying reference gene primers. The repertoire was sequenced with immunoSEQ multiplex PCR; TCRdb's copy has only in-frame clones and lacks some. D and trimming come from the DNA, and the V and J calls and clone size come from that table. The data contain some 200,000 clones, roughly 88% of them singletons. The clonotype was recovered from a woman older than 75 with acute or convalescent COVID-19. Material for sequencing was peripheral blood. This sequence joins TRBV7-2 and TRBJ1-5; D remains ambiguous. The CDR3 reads CASSSGRLSQPQHF. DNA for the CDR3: TGTGCCAGCAGCTCCGGTCGGTTGTCGCAGCCCCAGCATTTT.